This T cell receptor beta chain was obtained from a study of T cell changes during pregnancy in multiple sclerosis. Using immunoSEQ multiplex PCR, the repertoire was profiled, and TCRdb retains in-frame clones only, with some absent. This table holds tens of thousands of clones, around 93% found once. This material consisted of CD8+ T cells from peripheral blood mononuclear cells, taken after pregnancy. This sequence was found in a female donor with multiple sclerosis, enrolled in a pregnancy study.

In nucleotides, the CDR3 is TGCAGCGTTGTGGCAGGGTCGGATGGCTACACCTTC. It is translated as CSVVAGSDGYTF. The chain combines TRBV29-1 with TRBJ1-2, with a weak D call TRBD1 (5 bases). CDR1 is SQVTM, CDR2 ANQGSEA, per germline. The CDR3 runs to 12 residues. V gave up 4 bases and J gave up 6 bases, with 12 bases separating them.